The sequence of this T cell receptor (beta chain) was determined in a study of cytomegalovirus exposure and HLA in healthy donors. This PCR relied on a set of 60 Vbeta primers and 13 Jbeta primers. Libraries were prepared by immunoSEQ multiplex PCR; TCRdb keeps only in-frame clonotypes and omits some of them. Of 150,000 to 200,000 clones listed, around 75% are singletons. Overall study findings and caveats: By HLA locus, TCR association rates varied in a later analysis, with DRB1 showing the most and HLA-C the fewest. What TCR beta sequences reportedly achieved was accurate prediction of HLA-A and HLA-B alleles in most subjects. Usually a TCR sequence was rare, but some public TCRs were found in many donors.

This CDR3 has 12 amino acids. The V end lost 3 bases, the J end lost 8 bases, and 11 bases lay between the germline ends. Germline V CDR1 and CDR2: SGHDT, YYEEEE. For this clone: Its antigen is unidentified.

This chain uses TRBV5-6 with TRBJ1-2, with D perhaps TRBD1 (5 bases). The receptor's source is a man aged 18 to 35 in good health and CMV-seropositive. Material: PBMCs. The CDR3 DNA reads TGTGCCAGCAGCTCACAGGACACGGGCTACACCTTC. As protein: CASSSQDTGYTF.